A selection of T cell receptor beta chains follows, all from one sample in a study of OX40 agonist ivuxolimab in advanced cancers. Clones were sequenced by immunoSEQ multiplex PCR, and TCRdb holds only the in-frame ones, with some missing. The data hold some 58,000 clones, with approximately 80% observed a single time. Specimen: CD4+ or CD8+ T cells sorted from blood, collected in a trial of the OX40 agonist ivuxolimab. The source of these receptors is an adult with an advanced solid tumor such as melanoma, head and neck, liver or kidney cancer. The CDR3 runs from the conserved cysteine through the conserved F or W. The order of the fields is V gene, clone size, J gene, D gene, CDR3 DNA, CDR3 protein. A D gene is named only where the DNA matches it firmly. Clone size, where shown, is once, few, many, or a class for clones that have expanded.

v_call: TRBV19
clone_size: few
j_call: TRBJ2-2
d_call: TRBD2
cdr3_nt: TGTGCCAGTAGTATAGATAAGGAAGCGGGAGGTTGGACCGGGGAGCTGTTTTTT
cdr3_aa: CASSIDKEAGGWTGELFF

v_call: TRBV4-1
clone_size: .
j_call: TRBJ2-7
d_call: .
cdr3_nt: TGCGCCAGCAGCCAAGTTGGTTTAGTGAGGGCGATCCACTACGAGCAGTACTTC
cdr3_aa: CASSQVGLVRAIHYEQYF

v_call: TRBV6-6
clone_size: .
j_call: TRBJ2-1
d_call: TRBD1
cdr3_nt: TGTGCCAGCATTAAACAGGGGGCGTTGACCTACAATGAGCAGTTCTTC
cdr3_aa: CASIKQGALTYNEQFF

v_call: TRBV28
clone_size: .
j_call: TRBJ2-5
d_call: .
cdr3_nt: TGTGCCAGCAGTTCTGGTGGTTGGACGGGGCAAGAGACCCAGTACTTC
cdr3_aa: CASSSGGWTGQETQYF

v_call: TRBV30
clone_size: .
j_call: TRBJ2-6
d_call: .
cdr3_nt: TGTGCCTGGACTAGGGAACAGTGGATTTCTGGGGCCAACGTCCTGACTTTC
cdr3_aa: CAWTREQWISGANVLTF

v_call: TRBV28
clone_size: .
j_call: TRBJ1-2
d_call: .
cdr3_nt: TGTGCCAGCAGGTCGCTATATGGCTACACCTTC
cdr3_aa: CASRSLYGYTF

v_call: TRBV7-6
clone_size: .
j_call: TRBJ1-4
d_call: .
cdr3_nt: TGTGCCAGCAGCTCCGTGAGTGAAAAACTGTTTTTT
cdr3_aa: CASSSVSEKLFF

v_call: TRBV19
clone_size: .
j_call: TRBJ1-1
d_call: .
cdr3_nt: TGTGCCAGTAGTAAGGGACACCCTGAAGCTTTCTTT
cdr3_aa: CASSKGHPEAFF

v_call: TRBV25-1
clone_size: .
j_call: TRBJ1-1
d_call: .
cdr3_nt: TGTGCCAGCAGTGGTGTTGCCACTGAAGCTTTCTTT
cdr3_aa: CASSGVATEAFF

v_call: TRBV30
clone_size: .
j_call: TRBJ1-1
d_call: .
cdr3_nt: TGTGCCTGGGAGGGGGGCGGTGGCACTGAAGCTTTCTTT
cdr3_aa: CAWEGGGGTEAFF

v_call: TRBV2
clone_size: .
j_call: TRBJ2-5
d_call: TRBD2
cdr3_nt: TGTGCCAGCAGGATGACCGGGACTACAAAAAAAGAGACCCAGTACTTC
cdr3_aa: CASRMTGTTKKETQYF

v_call: TRBV7-8
clone_size: .
j_call: TRBJ1-5
d_call: TRBD1
cdr3_nt: TGTGCCAGCAGCTGGACCGGACAGGGAGATCAGCCCCAGCATTTT
cdr3_aa: CASSWTGQGDQPQHF

v_call: TRBV6-1
clone_size: .
j_call: TRBJ1-3
d_call: .
cdr3_nt: TGTGCCAGCAGTGAAACAGGGTTTGGGTCTGGAAACACCATATATTTT
cdr3_aa: CASSETGFGSGNTIYF

v_call: TRBV12-5
clone_size: .
j_call: TRBJ1-1
d_call: .
cdr3_nt: TGTGCTAGTGGTTTGAAAACACCCGGGGAGGGGAACACTGAAGCTTTCTTT
cdr3_aa: CASGLKTPGEGNTEAFF

v_call: TRBV6-5
clone_size: .
j_call: TRBJ1-1
d_call: TRBD1
cdr3_nt: TGTGCCAGCAGTTTGACAGGGATTAACACTGAAGCTTTCTTT
cdr3_aa: CASSLTGINTEAFF

v_call: TRBV6-5
clone_size: .
j_call: TRBJ1-5
d_call: .
cdr3_nt: TGTGCCAGCAGCACGGGAACGCTCGCGCCCCAGCATTTT
cdr3_aa: CASSTGTLAPQHF

v_call: TRBV7-2
clone_size: few
j_call: TRBJ2-7
d_call: .
cdr3_nt: TGTGCCAGCACCCTCAATTACGAGCAGTACTTC
cdr3_aa: CASTLNYEQYF

v_call: TRBV2
clone_size: .
j_call: TRBJ2-1
d_call: .
cdr3_nt: TGTGCCAGCAGTGATGGCTTTTCTGAGCAGTTCTTC
cdr3_aa: CASSDGFSEQFF

v_call: TRBV5-4
clone_size: .
j_call: TRBJ2-3
d_call: TRBD1
cdr3_nt: TGTGCCAGCAGCTTGGCGGGACAGGGTCAAGATACGCAGTATTTT
cdr3_aa: CASSLAGQGQDTQYF

v_call: TRBV30
clone_size: .
j_call: TRBJ2-5
d_call: TRBD2
cdr3_nt: TGTGCCTGGATCCCGGGACTAGCGGGAGGGATAAAGTACTTC
cdr3_aa: CAWIPGLAGGIKYF

v_call: TRBV9
clone_size: .
j_call: TRBJ2-7
d_call: .
cdr3_nt: TGTGCCAGCAGCGTAGGAGGGTGGGGCGCCGCCTACGAGCAGTACTTC
cdr3_aa: CASSVGGWGAAYEQYF

v_call: TRBV10-3
clone_size: few
j_call: TRBJ2-5
d_call: TRBD1
cdr3_nt: TGTGCCATCAGTGATGGACAGGGGGGGGAGACCCAGTACTTC
cdr3_aa: CAISDGQGGETQYF

v_call: TRBV7-2
clone_size: .
j_call: TRBJ2-7
d_call: .
cdr3_nt: TGTGCCAGCAGCTTAGCGCGCCGCGGGGAGGCCTACGAGCAGTACTTC
cdr3_aa: CASSLARRGEAYEQYF

v_call: TRBV11-3
clone_size: .
j_call: TRBJ2-3
d_call: TRBD2
cdr3_nt: TGTGCCAGCAGGGGGAGGGCCGGGGCAGATACGCAGTATTTT
cdr3_aa: CASRGRAGADTQYF

v_call: TRBV6-6
clone_size: .
j_call: TRBJ1-1
d_call: .
cdr3_nt: TGTGCCAGCAGTTACTCGAGGGGGACTGAAGCTTTCTTT
cdr3_aa: CASSYSRGTEAFF

v_call: TRBV11-2
clone_size: .
j_call: TRBJ2-1
d_call: TRBD2
cdr3_nt: TGTGCCAGCAGCTTTTCAGGTAGCGGGAGCCACAATGAGCAGTTCTTC
cdr3_aa: CASSFSGSGSHNEQFF

v_call: TRBV9
clone_size: .
j_call: TRBJ1-1
d_call: .
cdr3_nt: TGTGCCAGCAGCGTGGACAGTAACACTGAAGCTTTCTTT
cdr3_aa: CASSVDSNTEAFF

v_call: TRBV6-1
clone_size: .
j_call: TRBJ2-7
d_call: .
cdr3_nt: TGTGCCAGCAGTCTAGATGATAGCTCCTACGAGCAGTACTTC
cdr3_aa: CASSLDDSSYEQYF

v_call: TRBV19
clone_size: .
j_call: TRBJ1-5
d_call: TRBD1
cdr3_nt: TGTGCCAGTAGGGTGACAGGGGGGTATAGCAATCAGCCCCAGCATTTT
cdr3_aa: CASRVTGGYSNQPQHF

v_call: TRBV2
clone_size: once
j_call: TRBJ2-5
d_call: TRBD1
cdr3_nt: TGTGCCAGCAGTGAGTCAGGGGGCAGGGAGACCCAGTACTTC
cdr3_aa: CASSESGGRETQYF

v_call: TRBV7-9
clone_size: .
j_call: TRBJ2-1
d_call: .
cdr3_nt: TGTGCCAGCAGCTTAAGTGGGCGGTGGAGCTCCTACAATGAGCAGTTCTTC
cdr3_aa: CASSLSGRWSSYNEQFF